This TCR beta chain was identified during a study of cytomegalovirus exposure and HLA in healthy donors listed by TCRdb under 2017. Turning to the overall study: An earlier analysis of more than 550 of the donors reported 276 Gb of sequence data and 117 million unique TCR beta sequences obtained from roughly 170 million T cells. An early release that covered more than 550 HLA-typed donors contained around 330 gigabases of sequencing data and tens of millions of unique TCR sequences. The genetic ancestry cluster associated with self-reported Caucasian donors included 81% of the roughly 400 genotyped donors. The study aimed to test whether cataloging public T cell receptors could reveal signatures of past pathogen exposure. Using immunosequencing, the study profiled T cell repertoires from 666 subjects and related those repertoires to cytomegalovirus serostatus. In addition to the first cohort of 666 subjects, a separate validation cohort of approximately 110 different subjects was used. To predict cytomegalovirus infection status, the study combined high-throughput TCR immunosequencing, statistical association of individual TCRs with disease status, and machine learning. In a later analysis, previously published TCR beta repertoires from more than 500 donors were re-analyzed and high-resolution HLA genotyping was added so that TCR occurrence patterns could be studied. Rather than using new phenotypic data, the later analysis identified candidate immune exposures from TCR beta sequences and from how often those sequences occurred across donors. An earlier analysis of roughly 600 of the donors used high-throughput TCR beta sequencing to judge whether each TCR beta V gene segment behaved as functional or pseudogenic. Donor age, sex, ethnicity and CMV serostatus were collected together with the repertoire data. A later genetic analysis took genome-wide SNP genotypes for about 55% of the 666 donors and used that subset as a discovery cohort. All discovery cohort repertoires had been generated using a single sequencing platform. HLA typing included class I and class II loci at four-digit resolution. Typing coverage varied by locus: about 620-630 donors for A, B, C, DRB1 and DQB1; approximately 520 for DQA1; about 570 for DPA1; approximately 470 for DPB1. Roughly five DR-DQ haplotypes were handled as single units for association and clustering because linkage in the cohort was strong. Among about 370 genotyped donors of the cohort, an average of roughly 230,000 unique TCR beta nucleotide sequences was sequenced per donor, of which roughly 17% were non-productive. Broader findings and caveats from the paper: In a later analysis, 16,951 TCR beta sequences were associated with specific HLA alleles at a false discovery rate of 0.05. This cohort had only TCR beta chains sequenced, and the lack of alpha or paired-chain data limited which features could be detected. A later analysis found that HLA-associated TCR beta chains were more clonally expanded and had lower generation probabilities than equally common non-associated chains. A further reported finding was that TCR beta sequences accurately predicted the HLA-A and HLA-B alleles for most subjects in the first cohort. It was suggested by the authors that the approach could potentially be generalized to other disease states and immunological phenotypes. An association between a missense DCLRE1C variant and V-gene and J-gene trimming of TCR beta chains was found in a later genetic analysis and replicated in an independent cohort. In the study, some 160 TCR beta chains were listed as associated with cytomegalovirus. In both the original and validation cohorts, the classifier was reported to diagnose cytomegalovirus status with high specificity and sensitivity. An earlier analysis of approximately 590 of the donors showed that most TCR beta V segments appeared in productive rearrangements either about 90% or about 30% of the time, which broadly matched IMGT annotations. Several of the top co-occurrence clusters appeared to be linked to parvovirus B19, influenza, CMV and Epstein-Barr virus, according to a later analysis. Because the 87-base-pair reads could not distinguish some IMGT-functional V segments, including TRBV6-2 and TRBV6-3, those segments were excluded. The earlier analysis of fewer than 750 of the donors excluded 15 to 20 rarely observed V segments, including chromosome 9 orphons, because counts were too low. For the cohort, immune exposure information was limited to CMV serostatus. When HLA alleles, especially DR and DQ, strongly co-occurred, TCR associations were difficult to assign to individual alleles. Linkage disequilibrium might explain the correlated functional status among segregating V segments, but an unknown experimental factor could not be ruled out. The sequencing pipeline was judged likely to have produced a cluster of highly shared sequence variants as a technical artifact. Roughly uniform sequencing depth across donors was assumed in presence/absence analyses, although this assumption may not hold. While some public TCRs were present in many individuals, most TCR sequences turned up only very rarely across donors. Because some donors lacked HLA typing at each locus, the association tests relied only on the typed subset. In a later analysis, most CMV-associated TCR beta chains were found to appear HLA-restricted, with HLA associations seemingly driven largely by CMV exposure. In vitro tests confirmed that a few of the cytomegalovirus-associated TCR beta chains recognize cytomegalovirus antigens. In a later analysis, the rate of TCR association differed among HLA loci, with DRB1 alleles having the most associated TCRs and HLA-C alleles having the fewest. In a later genetic analysis, fewer N-insertions in productive TCRs were reported among donors in an Asian-associated ancestry cluster than the approximately 710-donor mean.

The library was obtained by the immunoSEQ multiplex PCR assay. For the multiplex PCR, a mixture combining 60 forward primers for TCR Vbeta segments and 13 reverse primers for TCR Jbeta segments was used. Amplification of the CDR3 region of rearranged TCR beta genes was performed with a multiplex PCR assay on genomic DNA. The amplified TCR beta libraries were sequenced on the Illumina HiSeq System as 87-base-pair reads. The study's own analysis went as follows. In a later analysis, tens of millions of unique TCR beta chains were counted across the approximately 620 repertoires, and approximately 11 million of these chains were shared by at least two donors. Raw reads were error-corrected and collapsed into unique sequences with a nearest-neighbor algorithm that merged closely related sequences to remove PCR and sequencing errors. CDR3 sequences were aligned to IMGT reference sequences to assign V, D and J gene segments. For a sequence to be retained, a match of at least six nucleotides was required to both a V gene segment and a J gene segment. A rearrangement counted as productive if the CDR3 had no stop codons and remained in frame with V and J, and every other rearrangement counted as non-productive. CDR3 was defined by IMGT convention, running from the second conserved V-encoded cysteine to the conserved J-encoded phenylalanine. Sequences without an unambiguous match to a single V gene segment were excluded from the earlier analysis of approximately 560 of the donors. An earlier analysis of almost 600 of the donors classified V segments as functional when productive rearrangements were above 56.7% and as segregating when the standard deviation between donors was above 5%. A statistical classification framework was built for diagnosing cytomegalovirus status from the catalog of TCR beta chain sequences. In a later analysis, V and J genes were assigned by comparing TCR nucleotide sequences against IMGT/GENE-DB human TR gene sequences. In a later analysis, CDR3 sequences and most-parsimonious VDJ recombination scenarios were assigned using the TCRdist pipeline. In a later analysis, each TCR beta chain was defined by its CDR3 amino acid sequence together with its V-gene family, and reads without a unique V-gene family were excluded. To address suspected cross-contamination and a sequencing artifact, a later analysis removed around 590 highly shared, low-generation-probability nucleotide sequences. A later analysis calculated a clonal expansion index for each public chain from normalized within-repertoire ranks of inferred template counts. In a later analysis, generation probabilities were computed using a VDJ recombination model fitted to out-of-frame rearrangements, and the results were checked against IGoR. In a later analysis, hypergeometric tests were used to score TCR-TCR, TCR-HLA and TCR-CMV co-occurrence, with a repertoire-size bias correction applied to TCR pairs. To estimate false discovery rates, a later analysis permuted the HLA or CMV assignments 20 times. In a later analysis, co-occurring TCRs were grouped with DBSCAN, and TCRdist sequence similarity was added when clustering was performed within HLA-allele-positive subsets. For co-occurrence clustering, repertoires with fewer than 30,000 or more than 120,000 public chains were excluded, along with 4 to 6 repertoires with anomalous nucleotide sharing. In TCRdb, the immuneACCESS table is reduced to in-frame sequences with V and J assigned. These tables do not hold every clone; where another copy was compared, an unresolved V gene accounts for under half, and the others remain unexplained. Clone size and V and J calls were adopted from that table, with D and trimming inferred from the DNA. The sample records around 210,000 clones, 70% to 85% of which are singletons. 1.5% to 2% of the sample is in the top ten clones.

V loses 2 bases, J loses 1 base, and the germline ends lie 9 bases apart. The germline V gene yields SGHRS for CDR1 and YFSETQ for CDR2. The CDR3 covers 14 residues, taking in both the cysteine and the phenylalanine. Only the CDR3 DNA is retained, 42 bases long and in frame from the first base. As regards this clone: Its cognate antigen has yet to be identified. Qualities for individual bases were not recorded, and no much larger clone is one base off.

The cohort consisted of fewer than 700 healthy bone marrow donors. All cohort members were sampled while nominally healthy, although unrecorded immune exposures were likely present. The donor was CMV seronegative and was included in the group of a few hundred seronegative cohort members. Each donor provided a peripheral blood sample, and peripheral blood mononuclear cells were used for TCR beta sequencing. The Qiagen DNeasy Blood Extraction Kit was used to extract genomic DNA from the blood cell samples. The source of this sequence is a man in his forties or fifties in good health and CMV-seronegative. Sequenced: PBMCs. Here the chain combines TRBV5-1 and TRBJ1-1; TRBD1 is possibly the D segment (5 matching bases). The bases are TGCGCCAGCAGCTTAGGGGCCCCGAACACTGAAGCTTTCTTT. This is translated as CASSLGAPNTEAFF.